This T cell receptor beta chain was identified during a study of Tregs in tolerant kidney transplant recipients. Points from the study as a whole: This study did not directly address biological reproducibility.

This clone appeared a single time. Its antigen is still unknown. Profiling relied on immunoSEQ multiplex PCR, and the TCRdb table lists in-frame clones only, not all of them. Seen here are approximately 65,000 clones, around 84% observed once, and the top ten hold more than 4%. The germline V gene encodes CDR1 SGHDT and CDR2 YYEEEE. The CDR3 sequence is 15 residues long. V lost 2 bases and J lost 2; bases outside the gene matches: 3. The TCR comes from a human donor in good health. The chain uses TRBV5-6 and TRBJ2-5, with TRBD1 matching 10 bases. Sample: CD4+ T cells from blood. The CDR3 DNA sequence: TGTGCCAGCAGCTTCCGGACAGGGGGGCAAGAGACCCAGTACTTC. Translating it yields CASSFRTGGQETQYF.